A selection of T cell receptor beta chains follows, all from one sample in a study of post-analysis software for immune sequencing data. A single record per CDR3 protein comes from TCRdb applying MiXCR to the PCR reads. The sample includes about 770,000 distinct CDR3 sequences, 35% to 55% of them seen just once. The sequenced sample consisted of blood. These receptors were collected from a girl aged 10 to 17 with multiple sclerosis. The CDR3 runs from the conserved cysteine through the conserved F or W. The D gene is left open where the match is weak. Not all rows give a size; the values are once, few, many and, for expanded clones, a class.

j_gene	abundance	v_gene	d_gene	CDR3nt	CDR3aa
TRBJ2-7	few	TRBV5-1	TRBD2	TGCGCCAGCAGCTTGGCCCAAGCGGGAGGGGGCTACGAGCAGTACTTC	CASSLAQAGGGYEQYF
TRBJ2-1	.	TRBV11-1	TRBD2	TGTGCCAGCAGCTTCTCTAAGACTAGCGGGAGGGGGTACAATGAGCAGTTCTTC	CASSFSKTSGRGYNEQFF
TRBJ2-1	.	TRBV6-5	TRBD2	TGTGCCAGCATCGCAACTAGCGACAGCTCCTACAATGAGCAGTTCTTC	CASIATSDSSYNEQFF
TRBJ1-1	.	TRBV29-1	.	TGCAGCGTTGCCCCCCGTGGCACTGAAGCTTTCTTT	CSVAPRGTEAFF
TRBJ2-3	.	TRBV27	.	TGTGCCAGCAGGTCAGGGGTAAAAGATACGCAGTATTTT	CASRSGVKDTQYF
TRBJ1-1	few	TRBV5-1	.	TGCGCCAGCAGCTCCCAGACAGATCAAGCTTTCTTT	CASSSQTDQAFF
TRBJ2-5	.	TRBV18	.	TGTGCCAGCTCACCTTCGTACCAAGAGACCCAGTACTTC	CASSPSYQETQYF
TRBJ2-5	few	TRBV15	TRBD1	TGTGCCACCAGTCAAGGGCCGGACAGGGGATACCAAGAGACCCAGTACTTC	CATSQGPDRGYQETQYF
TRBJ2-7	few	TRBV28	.	TGTGCCAGCAGTTCAGGAGGGTACTACGAGCAGTACTTC	CASSSGGYYEQYF
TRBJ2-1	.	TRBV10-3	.	TGTGCCATCAGGGAGCAACTAGGAGACAATGAGCAGTTCTTC	CAIREQLGDNEQFF
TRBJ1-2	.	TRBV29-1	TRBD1	TGCAGCGTTCGACAGGGTGCGGCTGCTGGCTACACCTTC	CSVRQGAAAGYTF
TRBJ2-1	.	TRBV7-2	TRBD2	TGTGCCAGCAGCTTAGTGCCTAGCGGCAGCTACAATGAGCAGTTCTTC	CASSLVPSGSYNEQFF
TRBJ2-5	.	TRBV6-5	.	TGTGCCAGCAGTTCTGGGGTTGGCGGGCTACAAGAGACCCAGTACTTC	CASSSGVGGLQETQYF
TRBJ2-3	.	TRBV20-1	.	TGCAGTGGTTCCCGCACAGATACGCAGTATTTT	CSGSRTDTQYF
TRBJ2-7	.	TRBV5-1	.	TGCGCCAGCAGCTCAGAGGTACGCGACGAGCAGTACTTC	CASSSEVRDEQYF
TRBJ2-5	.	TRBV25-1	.	TGTGCCAGCAGTGACCTGACCCAGTACTTC	CASSDLTQYF
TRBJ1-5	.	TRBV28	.	TGTGCCAGCAAGAATAGCAATCAGCCCCAGCATTTT	CASKNSNQPQHF
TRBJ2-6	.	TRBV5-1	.	TGCGCCAGCAGCCTTTTGACCACACAGCCGCCCAGCTCTGGGGCCAACGTCCTGACTTTC	CASSLLTTQPPSSGANVLTF
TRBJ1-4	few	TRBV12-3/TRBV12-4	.	TGTGCCAGCAGTTTAGCTGGGGGGGTGAGTGAAAAACTGTTTTTT	CASSLAGGVSEKLFF
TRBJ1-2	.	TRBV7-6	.	TGTGCCAGCAGCTTAGGACAACCCCATAACTATGGCTACACCTTC	CASSLGQPHNYGYTF
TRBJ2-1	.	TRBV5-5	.	TGTGCCAGCAGCTTGGTCCACAGCAATGAGCAGTTCTTC	CASSLVHSNEQFF
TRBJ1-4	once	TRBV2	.	TGTGCCAGCAGTGTTGGGAGTTCCAAAAATGAAAAACTGTTTTTT	CASSVGSSKNEKLFF
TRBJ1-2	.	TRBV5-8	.	TGTGCCAGCAGCACAACGGGGTCAGGGGCCACCTATGGCTACACCTTC	CASSTTGSGATYGYTF
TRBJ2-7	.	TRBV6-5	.	TGTGCCAGCAGTTACGGTAGGGCCAGCGGCTACGAGCAGTACTTC	CASSYGRASGYEQYF
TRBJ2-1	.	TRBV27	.	TGTGCCAGCAGGCGTTGGGGCGGGAATCCAAACAATGAGCAGTTCTTC	CASRRWGGNPNNEQFF
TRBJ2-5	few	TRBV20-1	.	TGCAGTGCTAGCTTTGTCCTTGGGGAGACCCAGTACTTC	CSASFVLGETQYF